This TCR beta chain is from a study of T cells in Graves' hyperthyroidism and ophthalmopathy. Amplified TCR beta CDR3 regions derived from RNA transcripts. HTBI primers were employed in a first-round RT-PCR of the TCR CDR3. A single record per CDR3 protein comes from TCRdb applying MiXCR to the multiplex PCR reads. The sample holds around 490,000 distinct CDR3 sequences, 20% seen once. The study excluded patients with uncontrolled infection, other autoimmune disease, pregnancy or lactation. Clinical symptoms, serum thyroxine, TRAb, thyroid ultrasound and orbital computed tomography informed diagnoses. The CDR3 has 17 amino acids. V dropped 0 bases and J dropped 5 bases, with 19 bases sitting between them. Germline loops: CDR1 SGHDN, CDR2 FVKESK. General study results and limits: Researchers found most expanded thyroid clonotypes above 0.001 in blood as well.

Worth noting for this clonotype: Its target is unknown.

The sample consisted of blood. This chain links TRBV14 with TRBJ1-2; D ambiguous. The receptor was isolated from a man aged 40-49 years with Graves' ophthalmopathy. In DNA form, the CDR3 reads TGTGCCAGCAGCCAAGATATGGGATCCTATGAATTTTATGGCTACACCTTC. Protein product: CASSQDMGSYEFYGYTF.